This is a list of T cell receptor beta chains from one sample in a study of T-cell reconstitution after alpha-beta-depleted transplantation in children. TCRdb reanalysed the PCR reads using MiXCR and keeps one entry per CDR3 protein. The table includes 75,000 to 80,000 distinct CDR3 sequences, over 15% detected once. The starting material was PBMCs, mostly from graft donor cells, obtained 360 days after TCRalphabeta/CD19-depleted stem cell transplant. The receptors shown here come from a male patient aged 2 to 9 who had a stem cell transplant for acute lymphoblastic leukemia, so the T cells may come from the graft donor. The CDR3 runs from the conserved cysteine through the conserved F or W. The order of the fields is J gene, clone size, V gene, D gene, CDR3 protein, CDR3 DNA. The D gene is left open where the match is weak. Clone size appears in some rows only: once, few, many, or a class for an expanded clone.

J: TRBJ2-7
size: -
V: TRBV27
D: TRBD2
CDR3: CASSLTPRAGAYEQYF
DNA: TGTGCCAGCAGTTTAACCCCGAGGGCGGGAGCCTACGAGCAGTACTTC

J: TRBJ1-2
size: -
V: TRBV11-1
D: TRBD1
CDR3: CASSQKTGQGEVGYGYTF
DNA: TGTGCCAGCAGCCAAAAAACGGGACAGGGGGAAGTTGGCTATGGCTACACCTTC

J: TRBJ2-5
size: few
V: TRBV5-1
D: TRBD2
CDR3: CASSLSSGRETQYF
DNA: TGCGCCAGCAGCTTGTCTAGCGGGCGGGAGACCCAGTACTTC

J: TRBJ2-7
size: -
V: TRBV20-1
D: -
CDR3: CSASGVSYEQYF
DNA: TGCAGTGCTAGCGGGGTCTCCTACGAGCAGTACTTC

J: TRBJ2-1
size: many
V: TRBV7-9
D: TRBD2
CDR3: CASSFSLAGGPSSYNEQFF
DNA: TGTGCCAGCAGCTTTTCACTAGCGGGAGGCCCAAGCTCCTACAATGAGCAGTTCTTC

J: TRBJ2-1
size: few
V: TRBV5-6
D: -
CDR3: CASSFPPPNEQFF
DNA: TGTGCCAGCAGCTTTCCACCCCCCAATGAGCAGTTCTTC

J: TRBJ2-5
size: -
V: TRBV6-5
D: -
CDR3: CASSSPDVETQYF
DNA: TGTGCCAGCAGTTCCCCTGACGTGGAGACCCAGTACTTC

J: TRBJ2-1
size: few
V: TRBV25-1
D: -
CDR3: CASSEYGRGSYNEQFF
DNA: TGTGCCAGCAGTGAATATGGGCGGGGTTCCTACAATGAGCAGTTCTTC

J: TRBJ2-1
size: -
V: TRBV5-6
D: TRBD2
CDR3: CASSFGTSAYNEQFF
DNA: TGTGCCAGCAGCTTCGGGACTAGCGCTTACAATGAGCAGTTCTTC

J: TRBJ2-3
size: few
V: TRBV10-1
D: TRBD1
CDR3: CASSGQGADTQYF
DNA: TGCGCCAGCAGTGGACAGGGGGCAGATACGCAGTATTTT

J: TRBJ1-5
size: -
V: TRBV20-1
D: -
CDR3: CSASRRAGMDQPQHF
DNA: TGCAGTGCTAGTAGACGGGCAGGGATGGATCAGCCCCAGCATTTT

J: TRBJ2-5
size: -
V: TRBV27
D: TRBD1
CDR3: CASSLGGPKRQETQYF
DNA: TGTGCCAGCAGCCTAGGGGGCCCAAAGCGTCAAGAGACCCAGTACTTC

J: TRBJ2-3
size: many
V: TRBV11-3
D: TRBD1
CDR3: CASSLQGDSADTQYF
DNA: TGTGCCAGCAGCTTACAAGGGGACAGCGCTGATACGCAGTATTTT

J: TRBJ2-7
size: -
V: TRBV5-1
D: TRBD2
CDR3: CASSPTSGGGYEQYF
DNA: TGCGCCAGCAGCCCAACTAGCGGAGGGGGCTACGAGCAGTACTTC

J: TRBJ1-4
size: few
V: TRBV5-6
D: -
CDR3: CASSPMGTPGEKLFF
DNA: TGTGCCAGCAGCCCGATGGGGACCCCAGGGGAAAAACTGTTTTTT

J: TRBJ2-3
size: -
V: TRBV20-1
D: -
CDR3: CSARVSSSADTQYF
DNA: TGCAGTGCTAGAGTCTCGTCGTCGGCAGATACGCAGTATTTT

J: TRBJ2-7
size: few
V: TRBV7-6
D: TRBD1
CDR3: CASSFRRDSGEQYF
DNA: TGTGCCAGCAGCTTCCGCCGGGACAGCGGCGAGCAGTACTTC

J: TRBJ2-1
size: -
V: TRBV6-5
D: -
CDR3: CASSYARVYNEQFF
DNA: TGTGCCAGCAGTTACGCACGGGTTTACAATGAGCAGTTCTTC

J: TRBJ2-7
size: -
V: TRBV7-9
D: TRBD2
CDR3: CASSPITGLAEIYEQYF
DNA: TGTGCCAGCAGCCCGATAACAGGACTAGCGGAAATCTACGAGCAGTACTTC

J: TRBJ2-1
size: many
V: TRBV12-3/TRBV12-4
D: TRBD2
CDR3: CASSLFPGGPYNEQFF
DNA: TGTGCCAGCAGTTTATTCCCGGGAGGGCCTTACAATGAGCAGTTCTTC

J: TRBJ1-2
size: -
V: TRBV7-9
D: -
CDR3: CASSPEGWSDGYTF
DNA: TGTGCCAGCAGTCCAGAGGGCTGGAGCGATGGCTACACCTTC

J: TRBJ2-1
size: few
V: TRBV30
D: TRBD2
CDR3: CAWSRLAGGSYNEQFF
DNA: TGTGCCTGGAGCCGACTAGCGGGAGGCTCCTACAATGAGCAGTTCTTC

J: TRBJ1-2
size: -
V: TRBV7-2
D: -
CDR3: CASSLERTGSGGYTF
DNA: TGTGCCAGCAGCTTAGAGAGGACGGGATCGGGAGGCTACACCTTC

J: TRBJ2-3
size: -
V: TRBV10-1
D: TRBD2
CDR3: CASSESKLAGDTQYF
DNA: TGCGCCAGCAGTGAGTCGAAACTAGCGGGGGATACGCAGTATTTT

J: TRBJ1-5
size: -
V: TRBV11-2
D: -
CDR3: CASSLGARGGQPQHF
DNA: TGTGCCAGCAGCTTAGGAGCCAGGGGAGGCCAGCCCCAGCATTTT

J: TRBJ2-6
size: -
V: TRBV5-1
D: -
CDR3: CASSPTYSTGANVLTF
DNA: TGCGCCAGCAGCCCCACCTATTCCACTGGGGCCAACGTCCTGACTTTC

J: TRBJ1-6
size: -
V: TRBV6-1
D: TRBD1
CDR3: CASSGQGSYNSPLHF
DNA: TGTGCCAGCAGTGGACAGGGGTCCTATAATTCACCCCTCCACTTT

J: TRBJ1-1
size: -
V: TRBV27
D: TRBD1
CDR3: CASSPYRGSEAFF
DNA: TGTGCCAGCAGTCCGTACAGGGGATCTGAAGCTTTCTTT

J: TRBJ2-2
size: few
V: TRBV12-3/TRBV12-4
D: TRBD1
CDR3: CASSRGQGDTGELFF
DNA: TGTGCCAGCAGCCGGGGACAGGGCGACACCGGGGAGCTGTTTTTT

J: TRBJ2-1
size: -
V: TRBV11-2
D: TRBD1
CDR3: CASSLVIGGSLNEQFF
DNA: TGTGCCAGCAGCTTAGTTATAGGGGGCAGTTTGAATGAGCAGTTCTTC

J: TRBJ1-1
size: few
V: TRBV20-1
D: -
CDR3: CSARTVREAFF
DNA: TGCAGTGCTAGGACAGTCCGTGAAGCTTTCTTT

J: TRBJ2-7
size: -
V: TRBV6-1
D: -
CDR3: CASRPTRDVYEQYF
DNA: TGTGCCAGCAGACCAACACGGGACGTCTACGAGCAGTACTTC

J: TRBJ2-7
size: -
V: TRBV2
D: -
CDR3: CASSLRDTSAYEQYF
DNA: TGTGCCAGCAGTTTGCGGGACACCTCAGCCTACGAGCAGTACTTC

J: TRBJ2-5
size: -
V: TRBV12-3/TRBV12-4
D: -
CDR3: CASSLESGKTQYF
DNA: TGTGCCAGCAGTTTAGAGAGTGGAAAGACCCAGTACTTC

J: TRBJ2-1
size: few
V: TRBV20-1
D: -
CDR3: CSARRVYSRYNEQFF
DNA: TGCAGTGCCAGGCGGGTGTACAGTCGATACAATGAGCAGTTCTTC

J: TRBJ2-2
size: -
V: TRBV6-5
D: -
CDR3: CASSYDFSGAGELFF
DNA: TGTGCCAGCAGTTACGACTTCTCCGGGGCCGGGGAGCTGTTTTTT

J: TRBJ2-1
size: -
V: TRBV12-3/TRBV12-4
D: -
CDR3: CASSLERRNNEQFF
DNA: TGTGCCAGCAGTTTAGAACGGCGGAACAATGAGCAGTTCTTC